In its sample, the clone carrying this T cell receptor (beta chain) was seen once. Its specificity is unknown. Reverse transcription of roughly 0.5 to 1 ug RNA was carried out with random hexamers. TCRdb passed the immunoSEQ multiplex PCR reads through MiXCR, listing each CDR3 protein once. The sample holds under 200,000 distinct CDR3 sequences, about 95% seen once. The data were taken from a study of CD8 T cells in Susac syndrome. Overall study context: When blood was collected, patients with Susac syndrome were therapy-naive, were taking corticosteroids, or were receiving intravenous immunoglobulin alone. Study-level findings and limits: The number of Susac-specific public clones found was roughly 16 in total CD8+ repertoires and a few in CD8+ TEMRA repertoires. Expansion of Susac CD8+ clones peaked in TEMRA cells and in active patients. Individuals included in the TCR sequencing and HLA analysis were acknowledged by the study to be relatively few in number.

From germline, CDR1 is MNHEY and CDR2 SVGAGI. Trimming removed 6 bases at V and 7 bases at J, with 19 bases between. The CDR3 is 15 residues long. Sequencing input: CD8+ T cells from PBMCs. This clonotype was sampled from a human donor with Susac syndrome. This chain connects TRBV6-5 to TRBJ2-1; the D call may be TRBD1 or TRBD2 (6 bases each). The CDR3 is CASSTPGGAGNEQFF. CDR3 DNA sequence: TGTGCCAGCAGCACCCCCGGGGGCGCAGGAAATGAGCAGTTCTTC.